This T cell receptor (beta chain) is from a study of T cells and Merkel cell carcinoma outcomes. V trimming: 3 bases; J trimming: 0 bases; junction bases outside the gene matches: 8. The germline CDR1 and CDR2 sequences are SGHDT and YYEEEE. The CDR3 length is 16 residues. Findings and caveats of the study: In Merkel cell carcinoma, repertoire and T-cell density reportedly predicted outcomes.

Remarks on this clone: Its target is unknown.

Clones were read by immunoSEQ multiplex PCR, and TCRdb kept only the in-frame ones, dropping some. The table includes about 1,300 clones, around 93% detected once. The sequencing sample was made of tumor tissue from Merkel cell carcinoma. The receptor comes from a human donor with Merkel cell carcinoma. V usage is TRBV5-6 and J usage is TRBJ2-5; TRBD2 matches at 7 bases. CDR3 sequence (DNA): TGTGCCAGCAGCTCCCTGGCGGGGGTTTACCAAGAGACCCAGTACTTC. It encodes CASSSLAGVYQETQYF.